This entry is about one TCR beta chain. What antigen it recognizes has not been identified. Base qualities are not at hand, and no much larger clone is one base apart. This record belongs to a study of cytomegalovirus exposure and HLA in healthy donors (TCRdb year 2017). Study-wide context: In an earlier analysis of several hundred of the donors, around 290 Gb of sequence data and about 110 million unique TCR beta sequences from roughly 190 million T cells were reported. An early release that covered several hundred HLA-typed donors contained 250 to 350 gigabases of sequencing data and about 93 million unique TCR sequences. The genetic ancestry cluster associated with self-reported Caucasian donors included approximately 85% of the roughly 410 genotyped donors. The study was designed to test whether signatures of past pathogen exposure could be identified by cataloging public T cell receptors. The study used immunosequencing to profile the T cell repertoires of 666 subjects and linked those repertoires to cytomegalovirus serostatus. A separate validation cohort of approximately 120 different subjects was used in addition to the roughly 670-subject first cohort. High-throughput TCR immunosequencing, statistical association of individual TCRs with disease status, and machine learning were combined to predict cytomegalovirus infection status. To study patterns of TCR occurrence, a later analysis re-analyzed previously published TCR beta repertoires from 666 donors and added high-resolution HLA genotyping. The later analysis used no new phenotypic data to find candidate immune exposures, relying instead on TCR beta sequences and their occurrence across donors. An earlier analysis of fewer than 700 of the donors applied high-throughput TCR beta sequencing to assess whether each TCR beta V gene segment acted as functional or pseudogenic. Donor age, sex, ethnicity and CMV serostatus were collected together with the repertoire data. Genome-wide SNP genotypes for about 65% of the roughly 670 donors were used in a later genetic analysis, which treated that subset as a discovery cohort. Every discovery cohort repertoire had been produced on one sequencing platform. HLA typing included class I and class II loci at four-digit resolution. Typing coverage differed by locus: A, B, C, DRB1 and DQB1 were typed in roughly 620-630 donors, DQA1 in about 510, DPA1 in nearly 610, and DPB1 in around 440. Because of strong linkage in the cohort, roughly five DR-DQ haplotypes were treated as single units for association and clustering. Across some 400 genotyped donors of the cohort, an average of roughly 230,000 unique TCR beta nucleotide sequences per donor were sequenced, and around 20% of those sequences were non-productive. What the work shows at the level of the full study, not this receptor alone: A further reported finding was that TCR beta sequences accurately predicted the HLA-A and HLA-B alleles for most subjects in the first cohort. Three of the identified cytomegalovirus-associated TCR beta chains were confirmed in vitro to be specific for cytomegalovirus antigens. In both the original and validation cohorts, the classifier was reported to diagnose cytomegalovirus status with high specificity and sensitivity. A later analysis reported that several top co-occurrence clusters appeared linked to parvovirus B19, influenza, CMV and Epstein-Barr virus. According to a later analysis, most CMV-associated TCR beta chains appeared to be HLA-restricted, and the HLA associations seemed to be driven largely by CMV exposure. Presence/absence analyses assumed roughly uniform sequencing depth across donors, an assumption that may not hold. Strong co-occurrence of HLA alleles, especially DR and DQ, made assigning TCR associations to individual alleles difficult. A later genetic analysis reported fewer N-insertions in productive TCRs among donors in an Asian-associated ancestry cluster than the roughly 700-donor mean. The authors suggested that the approach could potentially be generalized to other disease states and immunological phenotypes. In a later genetic analysis, a missense DCLRE1C variant was associated with V-gene and J-gene trimming of TCR beta chains, and the association was replicated in an independent cohort. In an earlier analysis of around 500 of the donors, most TCR beta V segments appeared in productive rearrangements about 87% or about 30% of the time, broadly matching IMGT annotations. Specific HLA alleles were associated with 15,000 to 20,000 TCR beta sequences at a false discovery rate of 0.05 in a later analysis. Some IMGT-functional V segments, including TRBV6-2 and TRBV6-3, could not be told apart with the 87-base-pair reads, so those segments were excluded. The earlier analysis of about 600 of the donors excluded approximately 15 rarely observed V segments, including chromosome 9 orphons, because counts were too low. Linkage disequilibrium might explain the correlated functional status among segregating V segments, but an unknown experimental factor could not be ruled out. In a later analysis, the rate of TCR association differed among HLA loci, with DRB1 alleles having the most associated TCRs and HLA-C alleles having the fewest. Compared with equally common non-associated chains, HLA-associated TCR beta chains in a later analysis were more clonally expanded and had lower generation probabilities. Only TCR beta chains were sequenced in this cohort, and the absence of alpha or paired-chain data limited detectable features. Most TCR sequences were observed very rarely across donors, whereas some public TCRs were present in many individuals. For the cohort, immune exposure information was limited to CMV serostatus. A total of 164 TCR beta chains were listed by the study as associated with cytomegalovirus. The sequencing pipeline was judged likely to have produced a cluster of highly shared sequence variants as a technical artifact. Because HLA typing was missing for some donors at each locus, association tests included only the typed subset.

The cohort comprised approximately 700 healthy bone marrow donors. Cohort members were all nominally healthy when sampled, although unrecorded immune exposures were likely present. The donor was CMV seronegative and was included in the group of hundreds of seronegative cohort members. A peripheral blood sample was provided by each donor, and peripheral blood mononuclear cells were used for TCR beta sequencing. The Qiagen DNeasy Blood Extraction Kit was used to extract genomic DNA from the blood cell samples. From the cysteine up to the phenylalanine, the CDR3 has a length of 15 residues. CDR3 DNA is the only sequence kept; it has 45 bases, read in frame from the first base. Trimming removed 1 base from V and 3 bases from J; the gene matches leave 3 bases unexplained. CDR1 MGHRA and CDR2 YSYEKL were looked up in the germline V gene. Receptor amplification or capture employed the immunoSEQ multiplex PCR assay. A mixture of 60 forward primers for TCR Vbeta segments and 13 reverse primers for TCR Jbeta segments was used in the multiplex PCR. A multiplex PCR assay on genomic DNA amplified the CDR3 region of rearranged TCR beta genes. Amplified TCR beta libraries were sequenced as 87-base-pair reads on the Illumina HiSeq System. The source study handled its data this way. A later analysis counted about 80 million unique TCR beta chains across the 650 to 700 repertoires, and 9 million to 14 million of these chains were shared by at least two donors. A nearest-neighbor algorithm error-corrected the raw reads and collapsed the reads into unique sequences, merging closely related sequences to remove PCR and sequencing errors. To assign V, D and J gene segments, CDR3 sequences were aligned to IMGT reference sequences. For a sequence to be retained, a match of at least six nucleotides was required to both a V gene segment and a J gene segment. A rearrangement counted as productive if the CDR3 had no stop codons and remained in frame with V and J, and every other rearrangement counted as non-productive. CDR3 was defined according to IMGT convention as the region running from the second conserved V-encoded cysteine to the conserved J-encoded phenylalanine. The earlier analysis of about 500 of the donors excluded sequences that lacked an unambiguous match to a single V gene segment. An earlier analysis of fewer than 650 of the donors classified V segments as functional when productive rearrangements were above 56.7% and as segregating when the standard deviation between donors was above 5%. A statistical classification framework was built to diagnose cytomegalovirus status from the catalog of TCR beta chain sequences. In a later analysis, V and J genes were assigned by comparing TCR nucleotide sequences against IMGT/GENE-DB human TR gene sequences. Using the TCRdist pipeline, a later analysis assigned CDR3 sequences along with most-parsimonious VDJ recombination scenarios. A later analysis defined each TCR beta chain by its CDR3 amino acid sequence plus V-gene family, and excluded reads lacking a unique V-gene family. In a later analysis, nearly 600 highly shared, low-generation-probability nucleotide sequences were removed to address suspected cross-contamination and a sequencing artifact. For each public chain, a later analysis derived a clonal expansion index from normalized ranks of inferred template counts within each repertoire. Generation probabilities in a later analysis came from a VDJ recombination model fitted to out-of-frame rearrangements, and those results were checked against IGoR. In a later analysis, TCR-TCR, TCR-HLA and TCR-CMV co-occurrence was scored with hypergeometric tests, and a repertoire-size bias correction was applied to TCR pairs. A later analysis estimated false discovery rates by permuting HLA or CMV assignments 20 times. In a later analysis, co-occurring TCRs were grouped using DBSCAN, and TCRdist sequence similarity was added for clustering within HLA-allele-positive subsets. Repertoires with fewer than 30,000 or more than 120,000 public chains, plus five repertoires with anomalous nucleotide sharing, were excluded from co-occurrence clustering. This is the immuneACCESS table as TCRdb keeps it, with only in-frame sequences that have V and J called. A part of the clones is gone; compared with another copy, unresolved V genes explain less than half, and the rest is unexplained. Clone size and the V and J calls come from that table; the DNA yielded D and trimming. The sample data list 100,000 to 150,000 clones, and around four fifths of these were observed just once. The ten largest clonotypes hold approximately 3% of the sample.

The receptor comes from a boy younger than 10 in good health and CMV-seronegative. The specimen was PBMCs. This chain is built from TRBV4-1 and TRBJ2-3; 8 middle bases align to TRBD2. The nucleotide sequence reads TGCGCCAGCAGCCAAGTCGCGGGAGGTACAGATACGCAGTATTTT. Its amino acids are CASSQVAGGTDTQYF.